This entry features one T cell receptor beta chain sequence. Antigen specificity is unknown. The record originates from a study of cytomegalovirus exposure and HLA in healthy donors. Study-level points and caveats: Presence/absence analysis assumed near-uniform sequencing depth across donors. As a later analysis revealed, the rate of TCR association differed by HLA locus, with DRB1 most and HLA-C fewest. Other equally common chains were less clonally expanded than HLA-associated TCR beta chains, a later analysis showed. In vitro data verified three CMV-associated chains as specific for CMV antigens.

CDR3 length: 15 amino acids. From germline, CDR1 is SEHNR and CDR2 FQNEAQ (reference sequence). The trim removed 4 bases at V and 2 bases at J, leaving 5 bases unmatched. PCR involved 60 Vbeta and 13 Jbeta primers. Sequencing was performed with immunoSEQ multiplex PCR; in TCRdb, only in-frame clones are kept and a portion is missing. The sample includes about 210,000 clones, approximately 82% of them seen just once. Sequencing was carried out using PBMCs. This TCR was recovered from a woman aged 45-65 years in good health and CMV-seropositive. This chain joins TRBV7-9 and TRBJ1-2; 9 bases match TRBD1. The CDR3 nucleotides read TGTGCCAGCAGCTCCTGGGACAGGGAAAACTATGGCTACACCTTC. Translated, it gives CASSSWDRENYGYTF.